This T cell receptor (beta chain) was sequenced during a study of blood T cell repertoires in COVID-19. In the study overall: The United States, Italy and Spain supplied acute and convalescent COVID-19 samples. PBMCs, B-cell-depleted T cells, or T cells provided the cDNA or gDNA that made up the material.

V was clipped by 4 bases and J by 7 bases, with 9 bases between them. This CDR3 is 12 amino acids long. Germline V gene lookup returns CDR1 SGHRS and CDR2 YFSETQ. Per the authors' pipeline: Counts of nucleated cells, estimated from reference gene primer amplification, were obtained. TCRdb keeps only in-frame clones here, not all; method: immunoSEQ multiplex PCR. For V, J and clone size, that table is used; D and trimming come from the DNA. Here the sample spans nearly 350,000 clones, about 86% being singletons. The rearrangement joins TRBV5-1 to TRBJ2-1; no reliable D call. The receptor was derived from a man younger than 45 with active or convalescent COVID-19. The sample comprised peripheral blood. The CDR3 sequence is CASSLDLNEQFF. The CDR3 coding sequence is TGCGCCAGCAGCCTGGATCTAAATGAGCAGTTCTTC.